Below, 14 T cell receptor beta chains from the same sample are listed, as sequenced in a study of shared clonotypes between healthy human individuals. Sequenced by immunoSEQ multiplex PCR; TCRdb stores in-frame clones only, minus some. The sample consists of over 95,000 clones, about 62% of them appearing once. The source material was memory CD8+ T cells sorted from blood. As for subset: CD45RO+ cells pooled with CCR7-negative TemRA cells. These receptor sequences come from a woman in her thirties in good health.

This chain connects TRBV27 to TRBJ2-1; possibly TRBD2 for D (6 bases). V gave up 5 bases and J gave up 9 bases, with 14 bases separating them. The CDR3 spans 13 residues. The V gene's germline CDR1 is MNHEY and CDR2 SMNVEV (reference sequence). CDR3 loop: CASSPGSPGEQFF. In DNA form, the CDR3 reads TGTGCCAGCAGTCCCGGGAGTCCGGGTGAGCAGTTCTTC.

The CDR3 region is CASSRRDVAYEQYF. The CDR3 DNA reads TGTGCCAGCAGCCGCCGGGACGTCGCCTACGAGCAGTACTTC. The chain couples TRBV2 to TRBJ2-5; D may correspond to TRBD1 or TRBD2 (5 bases each). Judging by the DNA end, TRBJ2-7 fits better; the J call may be wrong. CDR1 and CDR2 from the germline V gene are SNHLY and FYNNEI. This CDR3 has 14 residues.

J is TRBJ2-7 and V is TRBV2; tentative D call: TRBD2 (6 bases). The CDR3 has 17 amino acids. Trimming stripped 2 bases from V and 2 bases from J, with 19 bases between. Germline loops: CDR1 SNHLY, CDR2 FYNNEI. CDR3 residues: CASSERRWTIHPYEQYF. The CDR3 nucleotides are TGTGCCAGCAGTGAACGGCGTTGGACTATCCACCCCTACGAGCAGTACTTC.

A note on this clone: This sample includes further DNA sequences coding for the same CDR3. The chain is built from TRBV9 and TRBJ2-2; D assignment may be TRBD1 or TRBD2 (5 bases each). The CDR3 loop spans 14 amino acids. V was trimmed by 0 bases and J by 5 bases, leaving 8 bases between them. Germline-derived CDR1 and CDR2 are SGDLS and YYNGEE. The CDR3 is CASSVAWGTGELFF. The CDR3 DNA sequence: TGTGCCAGCAGCGTAGCCTGGGGGACCGGGGAGCTGTTTTTT.

The chain combines TRBV6-1 with TRBJ2-7; D perhaps matches TRBD1 (6 bases). With 4 bases removed from V and 2 bases from J, the gap between germline ends came to 12 bases. This CDR3 contains 14 residues. The germline V gene has CDR1 MNHNS and CDR2 SASEGT. The CDR3 region has the DNA TGTGCCAGCAGTGCCCGACAGGTCCCCTACGAGCAGTACTTC. Its translation is CASSARQVPYEQYF.

The chain couples TRBV9 to TRBJ1-4, with a weak D call TRBD1 (6 bases). Trimming removed 0 bases from V and 8 bases from J, with 14 bases in between. The V gene's germline CDR1 is SGDLS and CDR2 YYNGEE. This CDR3 has 15 amino acids. The CDR3 is CASSVAGDINEKLFF. CDR3 nucleotides: TGTGCCAGCAGCGTAGCCGGGGACATAAACGAAAAACTGTTTTTT.

The CDR3 is CASSLSASGLREQYF. The CDR3 DNA reads TGTGCCAGCAGCTTGAGTGCTAGCGGACTACGAGAGCAGTACTTC. This chain connects TRBV5-4 to TRBJ2-7, with 7 bases that match TRBD2. CDR1 SGHNT and CDR2 YYREEE come from the germline V gene (reference sequence). Trimming took 1 base from V and 7 from J; bases not matched to a gene: 11. The CDR3 totals 15 residues.

The J gene is TRBJ1-2, the V gene TRBV2; D call uncertain. The CDR3 has 14 amino acids. V was cut by 2 bases and J by 3 bases, with 10 bases left in between. CDR1 and CDR2 from the germline V gene are SNHLY and FYNNEI. The CDR3 loop is CASSEIKLYYGYTF. In DNA form, the CDR3 reads TGTGCCAGCAGTGAAATAAAGTTGTACTATGGCTACACCTTC.

This clone was found a few times. This chain joins TRBV5-5 and TRBJ2-3; D unresolved. The germline V gene encodes CDR1 SGHKS and CDR2 YYEKEE (reference sequence). There are 15 residues in the CDR3. V lost 4 bases and J 2 bases, leaving 14 bases between the germline ends. The CDR3, as DNA: TGTGCCAGCAGCCGCCACCTCCGAACCACAGATACGCAGTATTTT. Its translation is CASSRHLRTTDTQYF.

This clone was counted once. V gene TRBV11-3 combines with J gene TRBJ2-7; TRBD2 aligns across 14 bases. Trimming at V came to 6 bases and at J to 3 bases, leaving 4 bases not matched to a gene. Germline CDR1 SGHNT, CDR2 YENEEA. The CDR3 totals 15 residues. The CDR3 here is CASRGLAGESYEQYF. The CDR3 DNA follows: TGTGCCAGCAGGGGACTAGCGGGAGAGAGCTACGAGCAGTACTTC.

The gene calls are TRBV15 and TRBJ1-2; D is unresolved. CDR1 and CDR2 (germline): LNHNV, YYDKDF (reference sequence). Trimming removed 0 bases at V and 8 bases at J, with 16 bases between. This CDR3 spans 15 amino acids. The CDR3 coding sequence is TGTGCCACCAGCAGAGAATTTCTTTCCGGGGTAGGCTACACCTTC. It yields the protein CATSREFLSGVGYTF.

The V gene is TRBV7-6, the J gene TRBJ1-5; 8 bases align to TRBD1. CDR1 and CDR2 from the germline V gene are SGHVS and FNYEAQ. V shed 1 base and J 8 bases; nucleotides not matched to a gene: 13. This CDR3 comprises 17 residues. This CDR3 reads CASSLDRTGICIEPQHF. CDR3 nucleotide sequence: TGTGCCAGCAGCTTAGACCGGACAGGGATTTGTATCGAGCCCCAGCATTTT.

The chain employs TRBV6-1 and TRBJ1-6; no firm D call. CDR1 and CDR2 (germline): MNHNS, SASEGT. CDR3 length: 13 amino acids. V was trimmed by 6 bases and J by 10 bases, leaving 13 bases between them. In DNA form, the CDR3 reads TGTGCCAGCAGCGCCACGGAGAGATCACCCCTCCACTTT. Protein: CASSATERSPLHF.

The chain has TRBV7-5 and TRBJ1-2. TRBV7-5 is a pseudogene segment. The CDR3 loop spans 12 amino acids. The CDR3 DNA is TGTGCGGGCAACACGGAGGTCTATGGCTACACCTTC. Amino acids: CAGNTEVYGYTF.